The 19 T cell receptor beta chains below all came from one sample that was sequenced in a study of T cells in Graves' hyperthyroidism and ophthalmopathy. The investigators amplified TCR beta CDR3 regions from RNA transcripts. Primed by the HTBI set, a first-round RT-PCR was run on the TCR CDR3. TCRdb used MiXCR to reprocess the multiplex PCR reads, holding one entry per CDR3 protein. Among around 580,000 distinct CDR3 sequences listed, roughly a sixth were seen once. Source material: blood. These receptors all come from a woman aged 18-29 years with Graves' hyperthyroidism.

V gene TRBV20-1 combines with J gene TRBJ2-2; D is perhaps TRBD2 (6 bases). V was shortened by 6 bases and J by 6 bases, with 23 bases between the two germline ends. The CDR3 covers 16 residues. From germline, CDR1 is DFQATT and CDR2 SNEGSKA (reference sequence). CDR3: CSAISYSGGDAGELFF. CDR3 DNA sequence: TGCAGTGCCATCTCCTATAGTGGAGGGGACGCCGGGGAGCTGTTTTTT.

This clonotype was detected ten times or more. The chain carries TRBV20-1 and TRBJ2-7, with 14 nucleotides matching TRBD2. Losses at the gene ends were 6 bases for V and 6 bases for J; bases not matched to a gene: 7. Germline-derived CDR1 and CDR2 are DFQATT and SNEGSKA (reference sequence). There are 14 residues in the CDR3. The DNA for the CDR3 is TGCAGTGCAAGACTAGCGGGGGGGCCCGGCGAGCAGTACTTC. The encoded protein is CSARLAGGPGEQYF.

This clonotype appeared many times. The chain combines TRBV7-2 with TRBJ1-6, with TRBD1 matching over 8 bases. Germline lookup yields CDR1 SGHTA and CDR2 FQGNSA. This CDR3 is 17 amino acids long. Unmatched junction bases numbered 8, after V lost 7 bases and J lost 0 bases. The CDR3: CASTPRGPSSYNSPLHF. The CDR3 nucleotides are TGTGCCAGCACCCCCAGGGGGCCCTCCTCCTATAATTCACCCCTCCACTTT.

The chain couples TRBV24-1 to TRBJ2-1; D is perhaps TRBD1 (6 bases). This CDR3 contains 17 residues. V lost 9 bases and J lost 0, with 20 bases in between. The germline V gene encodes CDR1 KGHDR and CDR2 SFDVKD. The DNA for the CDR3 is TGTGCCACCCCTCGTCCGGCAGGGGAAGGCTCCTACAATGAGCAGTTCTTC. Protein sequence: CATPRPAGEGSYNEQFF.

The chain uses TRBV29-1 and TRBJ2-6; D remains ambiguous. Germline values: CDR1 SQVTM, CDR2 ANQGSEA. Trimming took off 6 bases at V and 0 bases at J, with 3 bases between the two ends. The CDR3 loop spans 12 amino acids. The CDR3 sequence: CSVFSGANVLTF. The CDR3 nucleotides read TGCAGCGTCTTCTCTGGGGCCAACGTCCTGACTTTC.

This clonotype was seen repeatedly, ten times or more. V is TRBV12-3 or TRBV12-4 and J is TRBJ1-5; D is perhaps TRBD1 (6 bases). V lost 5 bases to trimming and J lost 3 bases, with 17 bases between them. There are 16 residues in the CDR3. Here the CDR3 DNA reads TGTGCCAGCAGTCCTCGTAAAGGGGGTTTCAATCAGCCCCAGCATTTT. Its protein is CASSPRKGGFNQPQHF.

This clonotype turned up a few times. The DNA for the CDR3 is TGTGCCATCAGTGTAACAGTTTCAGATACGCAGTATTTT. The encoded protein is CAISVTVSDTQYF. The chain has TRBV10-3 and TRBJ2-3; the D is unclear. CDR1 and CDR2 from the germline V gene are ENHRY and SYGVKD. The CDR3 extends over 13 amino acids. The V gene lost 4 bases and the J gene lost 4 bases, with 9 bases spanning the gap.

The sample holds many counts of this clonotype. V gene TRBV7-9 combines with J gene TRBJ2-1; weak D call: TRBD2 (7 bases). Germline V gene lookup returns CDR1 SEHNR and CDR2 FQNEAQ (reference sequence). CDR3 length equals 15 residues. The germline V and J ends were trimmed by 5 bases and 8 bases, with 19 bases remaining between them. The CDR3 sequence is CASSPAWGGRDEQFF. CDR3 nucleotide sequence: TGTGCCAGCAGCCCCGCCTGGGGGGGCAGGGATGAGCAGTTCTTC.

This clonotype was observed many times. V usage is TRBV12-3 or TRBV12-4 and J usage is TRBJ1-1; the D is unclear. The CDR3 sequence is 16 residues long. V dropped 3 bases and J dropped 1 base, with 15 bases sitting between them. CDR3 in amino acids: CASSFFPRHTNTEAFF. CDR3 in DNA: TGTGCCAGCAGTTTTTTTCCTCGGCACACGAACACTGAAGCTTTCTTT.

This clonotype appeared many times. The rearrangement links TRBV15 to TRBJ1-5; no clear D gene. Between the trimmed V and J ends, which lost 0 bases and 7 bases, there was a span of 7 bases. The CDR3 has 13 amino acids. The germline V gene encodes CDR1 LNHNV and CDR2 YYDKDF (reference sequence). DNA for the CDR3: TGTGCCACCAGCAGAGAGGACGGCCAGCCCCAGCATTTT. It translates to CATSREDGQPQHF. The variable domain in full, completed from reference TRBV15 and TRBJ1-5, reads DAMVIQNPRYQVTQFGKPVTLSCSQTLNHNVMYWYQQKSSQAPKLLFHYYDKDFNNEADTPDNFQSRRPNTSFCFLDIRSPGLGDTAMYLCATSREDGQPQHFGDGTRLSIL.

Many counts were recorded for this clonotype. The V call is TRBV5-5, the J call TRBJ2-1; tentatively, D is TRBD1 (6 bases). Germline V gene data show CDR1 as SGHKS and CDR2 as YYEKEE (reference sequence). Trimming shortened V by 2 bases and J by 7 bases, and 10 bases separated the two germline ends. The CDR3 spans 13 residues. In DNA form, the CDR3 reads TGTGCCAGCAGCTTTACCGGGACAAATGAGCAGTTCTTC. Translated: CASSFTGTNEQFF.

This clonotype was counted many times. The chain is built from TRBV15 and TRBJ2-2; 11 nucleotides line up with TRBD2. Germline CDR1 LNHNV, CDR2 YYDKDF (reference sequence). Trimming removed 3 bases from V and 3 bases from J; junction bases left unmatched: 0. The CDR3 has 15 residues. Here the CDR3 reads CATSRGLADTGELFF. The CDR3 DNA sequence: TGTGCCACCAGCAGGGGACTAGCGGACACCGGGGAGCTGTTTTTT. The whole variable domain, remainder taken from reference TRBV15 and TRBJ2-2, is DAMVIQNPRYQVTQFGKPVTLSCSQTLNHNVMYWYQQKSSQAPKLLFHYYDKDFNNEADTPDNFQSRRPNTSFCFLDIRSPGLGDTAMYLCATSRGLADTGELFFGEGSRLTVL.

This clonotype appeared a few times. The rearrangement joins TRBV12-3 or TRBV12-4 to TRBJ2-7, with D possibly TRBD2 on 6 matching bases. The ends were cut back, 2 bases at V and 6 bases at J, with 11 bases in the middle. The CDR3 runs to 13 residues. The CDR3 spells CASSLNGRGEQYF. The CDR3 DNA follows: TGTGCCAGCAGTTTAAACGGGCGGGGCGAGCAGTACTTC.

The table lists this clonotype with a few counts. The rearrangement uses TRBV2 and TRBJ1-3; D call uncertain. Germline loops: CDR1 SNHLY, CDR2 FYNNEI. Trimming took off 6 bases at V and 2 bases at J, with 11 bases between the two ends. The CDR3 runs 14 residues. The DNA for the CDR3 is TGTGCCAGCAGGTTGGAGTGGGCTGGAAACACCATATATTTT. Translation: CASRLEWAGNTIYF.

This clonotype was detected ten times or more. The chain recombines TRBV7-9 with TRBJ1-1; TRBD1 agrees at 8 bases. In germline, CDR1 is SEHNR, CDR2 FQNEAQ (reference sequence). This CDR3 has 15 residues. V gave up 2 bases and J gave up 5 bases; unmatched junction bases: 7. CDR3 nucleotide sequence: TGTGCCAGCAGCTTACAGGGGGCGCTCGGAACTGAAGCTTTCTTT. Protein: CASSLQGALGTEAFF.

Points on this clonotype: This could be a read error, since a much larger clone is one nucleotide away. This rearrangement joins TRBV12-3 or TRBV12-4 to TRBJ2-1; TRBD2 matches 10 bases. J lost 7 bases, V lost 5 bases, and 8 bases had no gene match. This CDR3 has 15 residues. The CDR3 region has the DNA TGTGCCAGCAGTAGGATTAGCGGGGGGTTTAATGAGCAGTTCTTC. This translates into CASSRISGGFNEQFF.

This clonotype was observed at least ten times. This chain connects TRBV28 to TRBJ2-5, with 10 bases that match TRBD2. Per germline, CDR1 MDHEN and CDR2 SYDVKM. The V and J ends lost 1 base and 3 bases, in that order; junction bases with no gene match: 11. There are 18 residues in the CDR3. The CDR3 nucleotides read TGTGCCAGCAGTTTATCACTAGCGGGAATACAATCAGAAGAGACCCAGTACTTC. Its translation: CASSLSLAGIQSEETQYF.

This clonotype was seen many times. The chain recombines TRBV6-1 with TRBJ2-1, with 8 bases aligning to TRBD1. CDR1 and CDR2 (germline): MNHNS, SASEGT. This CDR3 is 17 amino acids long. V was pared by 5 bases and J by 3 bases, with 12 bases of the junction left unmatched. The CDR3 protein is CASSNRRWTGHYNEQFF. CDR3 in DNA: TGTGCCAGCAGTAATCGAAGGTGGACAGGGCACTACAATGAGCAGTTCTTC.

This clonotype was observed many times. The J gene is TRBJ1-2, the V gene TRBV5-1; a possible D gene is TRBD1 (5 bases). The germline V and J ends were trimmed by 3 bases and 8 bases, with 20 bases remaining between them. Germline lookup yields CDR1 SGHRS and CDR2 YFSETQ. The CDR3 loop spans 15 amino acids. CDR3 region: CASSSSVGGGGGYTF. Written as DNA, the CDR3 is TGCGCCAGCAGCTCATCTGTGGGGGGAGGCGGAGGCTACACCTTC.